The text below deals with one TCR beta chain. Original processing methods: Amplification of reference gene primers was used by the study to estimate nucleated cell counts. Repertoires were generated with immunoSEQ multiplex PCR, while TCRdb's copy carries only in-frame clones and drops some. From that table come the V and J calls and clone size; the DNA was used to work out D and trimming. The data hold 70,000 or so clones, with 65% to 85% observed a single time. The data derive from a study of blood T cell repertoires in COVID-19. In the study overall: T cells, B-cell-depleted T cells, or PBMCs provided the cDNA or gDNA that served as material.

V trimming: 6 bases; J trimming: 5 bases; junction bases outside the gene matches: 8. This CDR3 has 15 amino acids. Germline V gene lookup returns CDR1 SEHNR and CDR2 FQNEAQ (reference sequence). Patients of the Seattle cohort, enrolled during active infection, were followed longitudinally. Sequencing was done on a sample of peripheral blood. The clonotype originates from a man in his fifties with COVID-19, enrolled during active disease. The chain is built from TRBV7-9 and TRBJ1-4, with TRBD1 matching over 8 bases. CDR3 protein: CASRQQGEVNEKLFF. The CDR3 DNA reads as TGTGCCAGCAGGCAACAGGGGGAGGTGAATGAAAAACTGTTTTTT.